This T cell receptor (beta chain) was sequenced during a study of T cell changes during pregnancy in multiple sclerosis. The CDR3 runs to 12 residues. Trimming left V 6 bases short and J 7 bases short, with 10 bases between. Germline CDR1 reads MDHEN; CDR2 reads SYDVKM. TCRdb's copy holds only in-frame clones and misses some; the assay was immunoSEQ multiplex PCR. Of tens of thousands of clones listed, approximately 89% were seen once; the top ten hold roughly 1.9%. The receptor was isolated from a female donor in good health, enrolled as a control in a pregnancy study. The sequenced sample was peripheral blood, obtained in the first trimester of pregnancy. The rearrangement links TRBV28 to TRBJ2-4; D unclear. Written as DNA, the CDR3 is TGTGCCAGCAGCATAGAAACCAACATTCAGTACTTC. It is translated as CASSIETNIQYF.